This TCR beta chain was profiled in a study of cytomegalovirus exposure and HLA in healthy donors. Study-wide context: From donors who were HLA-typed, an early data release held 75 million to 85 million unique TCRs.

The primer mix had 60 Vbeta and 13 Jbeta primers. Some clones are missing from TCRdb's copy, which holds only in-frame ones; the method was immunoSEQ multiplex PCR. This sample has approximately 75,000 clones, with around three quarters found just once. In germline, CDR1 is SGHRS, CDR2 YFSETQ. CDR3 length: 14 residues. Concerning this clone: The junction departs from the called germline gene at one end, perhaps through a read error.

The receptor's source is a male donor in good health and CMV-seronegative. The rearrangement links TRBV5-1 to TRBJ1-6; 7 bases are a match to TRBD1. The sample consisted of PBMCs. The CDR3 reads CASSLDGTDSPLNF. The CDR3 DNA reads TGCGCCAGCAGCTTGGACGGGACAGATTCACCCCTCAACTTT.